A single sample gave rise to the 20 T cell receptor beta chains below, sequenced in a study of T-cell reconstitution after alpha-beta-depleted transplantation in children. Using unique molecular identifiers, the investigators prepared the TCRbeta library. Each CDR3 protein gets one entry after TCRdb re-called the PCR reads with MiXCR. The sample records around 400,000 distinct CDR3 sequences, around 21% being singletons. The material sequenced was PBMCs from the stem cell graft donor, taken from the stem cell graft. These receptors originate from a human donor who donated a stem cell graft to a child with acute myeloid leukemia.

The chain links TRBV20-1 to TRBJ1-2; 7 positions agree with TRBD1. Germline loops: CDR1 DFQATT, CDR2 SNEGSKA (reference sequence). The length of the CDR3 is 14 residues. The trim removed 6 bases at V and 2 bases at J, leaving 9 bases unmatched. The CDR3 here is CSAFLEGQNYGYTF. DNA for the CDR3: TGCAGTGCATTTTTGGAGGGACAGAACTATGGCTACACCTTC.

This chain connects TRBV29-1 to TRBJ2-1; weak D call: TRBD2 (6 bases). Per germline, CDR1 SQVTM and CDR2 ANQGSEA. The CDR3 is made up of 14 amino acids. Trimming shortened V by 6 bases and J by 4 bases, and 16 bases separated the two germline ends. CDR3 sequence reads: CSVKPGLPYNEQFF. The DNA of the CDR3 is TGCAGCGTCAAGCCGGGACTGCCGTACAATGAGCAGTTCTTC.

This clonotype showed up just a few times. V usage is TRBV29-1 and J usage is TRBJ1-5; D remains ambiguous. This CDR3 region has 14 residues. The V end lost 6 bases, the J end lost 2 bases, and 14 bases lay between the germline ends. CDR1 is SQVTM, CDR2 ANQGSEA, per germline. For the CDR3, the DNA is TGCAGCGTAACGACGGGGTCAGGCAATCAGCCCCAGCATTTT. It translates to CSVTTGSGNQPQHF.

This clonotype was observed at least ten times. The CDR3 nucleotides are TGTGCCAGCAGTTACCGAGTCTACGAGCAGTACTTC. It translates to CASSYRVYEQYF. This chain links TRBV12-3 or TRBV12-4 with TRBJ2-7, with D uncertain. The CDR3 totals 12 residues. V lost 4 bases, J lost 3 bases, and 7 bases lay in between.

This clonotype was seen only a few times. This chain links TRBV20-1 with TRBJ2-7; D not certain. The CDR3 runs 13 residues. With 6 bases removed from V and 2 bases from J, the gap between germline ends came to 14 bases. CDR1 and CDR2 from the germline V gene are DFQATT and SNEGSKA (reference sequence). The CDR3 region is CSATTTIPYEQYF. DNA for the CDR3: TGCAGTGCCACCACCACAATTCCCTACGAGCAGTACTTC.

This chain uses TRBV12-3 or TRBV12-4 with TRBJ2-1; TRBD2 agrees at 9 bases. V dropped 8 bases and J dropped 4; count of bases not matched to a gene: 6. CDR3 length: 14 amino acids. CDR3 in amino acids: CASAASGNYNEQFF. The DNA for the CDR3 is TGTGCCAGCGCGGCTAGCGGGAATTACAATGAGCAGTTCTTC.

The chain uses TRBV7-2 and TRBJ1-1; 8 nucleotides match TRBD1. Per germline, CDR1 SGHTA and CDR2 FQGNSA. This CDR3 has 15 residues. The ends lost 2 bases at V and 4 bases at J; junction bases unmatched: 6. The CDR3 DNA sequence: TGTGCCAGCAGCTTACCCAGGGGGCAGGGCACTGAAGCTTTCTTT. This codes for CASSLPRGQGTEAFF.

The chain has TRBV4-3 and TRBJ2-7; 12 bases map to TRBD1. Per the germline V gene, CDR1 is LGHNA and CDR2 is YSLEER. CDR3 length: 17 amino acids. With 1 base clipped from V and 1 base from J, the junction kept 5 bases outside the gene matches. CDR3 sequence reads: CASSQGLGQGASYEQYF. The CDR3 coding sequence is TGCGCCAGCAGCCAAGGCTTGGGACAGGGGGCGTCCTACGAGCAGTACTTC.

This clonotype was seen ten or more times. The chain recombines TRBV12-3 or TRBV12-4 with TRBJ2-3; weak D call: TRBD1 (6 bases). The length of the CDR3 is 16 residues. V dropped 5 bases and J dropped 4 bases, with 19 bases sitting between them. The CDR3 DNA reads TGTGCCAGCAGTGACCTGAACCGGGACATCCCAGATACGCAGTATTTT. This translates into CASSDLNRDIPDTQYF.

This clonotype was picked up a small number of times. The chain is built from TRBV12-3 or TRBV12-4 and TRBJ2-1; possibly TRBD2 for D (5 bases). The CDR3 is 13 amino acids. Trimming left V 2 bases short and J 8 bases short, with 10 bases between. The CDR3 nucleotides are TGTGCCAGCAGTTTACTGTCGCGGGATGAGCAGTTCTTC. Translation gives CASSLLSRDEQFF.

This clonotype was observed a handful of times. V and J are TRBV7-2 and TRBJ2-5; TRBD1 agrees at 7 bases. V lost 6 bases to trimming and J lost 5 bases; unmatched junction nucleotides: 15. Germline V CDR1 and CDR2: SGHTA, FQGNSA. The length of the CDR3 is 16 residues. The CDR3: CASSFTGAALRETQYF. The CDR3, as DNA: TGTGCCAGCAGTTTTACAGGGGCCGCCTTGAGGGAGACCCAGTACTTC.

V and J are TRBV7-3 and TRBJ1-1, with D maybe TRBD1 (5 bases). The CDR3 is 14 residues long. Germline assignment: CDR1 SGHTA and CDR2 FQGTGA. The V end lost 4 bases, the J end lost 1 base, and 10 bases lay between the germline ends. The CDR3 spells CASSWPTGNTEAFF. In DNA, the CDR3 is TGTGCCAGCAGCTGGCCCACAGGGAACACTGAAGCTTTCTTT.

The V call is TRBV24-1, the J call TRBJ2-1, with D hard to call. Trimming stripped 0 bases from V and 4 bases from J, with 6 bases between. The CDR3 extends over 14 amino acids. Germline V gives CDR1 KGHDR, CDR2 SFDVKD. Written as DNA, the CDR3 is TGTGCCACCAGTGATTTGCGGAGTTACAATGAGCAGTTCTTC. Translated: CATSDLRSYNEQFF.

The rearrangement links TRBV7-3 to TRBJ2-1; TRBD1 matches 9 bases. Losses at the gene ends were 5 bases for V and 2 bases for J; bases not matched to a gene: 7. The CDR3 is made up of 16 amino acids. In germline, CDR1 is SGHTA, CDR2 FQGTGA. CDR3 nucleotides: TGTGCCAGCAGCCCCAACGGACAGGGGCCCTACAATGAGCAGTTCTTC. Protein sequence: CASSPNGQGPYNEQFF.

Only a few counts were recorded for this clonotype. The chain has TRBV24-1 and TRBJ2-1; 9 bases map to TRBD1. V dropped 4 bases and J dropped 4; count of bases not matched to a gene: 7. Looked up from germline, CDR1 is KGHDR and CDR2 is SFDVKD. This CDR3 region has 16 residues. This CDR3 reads CATSEDGTGIYNEQFF. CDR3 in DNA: TGTGCCACCAGTGAAGACGGGACAGGGATTTACAATGAGCAGTTCTTC.

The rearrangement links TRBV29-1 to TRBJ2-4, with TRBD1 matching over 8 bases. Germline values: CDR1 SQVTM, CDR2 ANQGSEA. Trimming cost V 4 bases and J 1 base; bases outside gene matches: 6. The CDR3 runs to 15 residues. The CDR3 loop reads CSVGGQGAAKNIQYF. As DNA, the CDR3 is TGCAGCGTTGGGGGTCAGGGGGCGGCCAAAAACATTCAGTACTTC.

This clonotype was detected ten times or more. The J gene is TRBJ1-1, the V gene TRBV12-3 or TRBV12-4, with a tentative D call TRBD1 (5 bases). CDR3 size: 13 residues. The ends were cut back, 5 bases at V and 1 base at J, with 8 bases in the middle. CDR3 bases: TGTGCCAGCAGTCCCAGGGAGAACACTGAAGCTTTCTTT. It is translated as CASSPRENTEAFF.

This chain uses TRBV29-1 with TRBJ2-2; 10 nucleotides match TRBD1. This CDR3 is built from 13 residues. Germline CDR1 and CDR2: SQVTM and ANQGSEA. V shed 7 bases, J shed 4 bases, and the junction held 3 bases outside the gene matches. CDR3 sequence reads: CSARTGGTGELFF. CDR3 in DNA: TGCAGCGCCCGGACAGGGGGCACCGGGGAGCTGTTTTTT.

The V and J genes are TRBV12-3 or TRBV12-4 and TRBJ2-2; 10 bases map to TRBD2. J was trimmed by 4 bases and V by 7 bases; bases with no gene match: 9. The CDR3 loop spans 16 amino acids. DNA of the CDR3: TGTGCCAGCAATTCACAAGCTAGCGGGAGCACCGGGGAGCTGTTTTTT. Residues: CASNSQASGSTGELFF.

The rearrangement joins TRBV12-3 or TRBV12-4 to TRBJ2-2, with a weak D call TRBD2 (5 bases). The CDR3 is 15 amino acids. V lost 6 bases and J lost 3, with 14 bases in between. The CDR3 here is CASSPVGGHTGELFF. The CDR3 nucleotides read TGTGCCAGCAGCCCCGTTGGAGGTCACACCGGGGAGCTGTTTTTT.